The rows below give T cell receptor beta chains drawn from one sample of a study of CXCR3-negative and CXCR3-positive naive CD8 T cells. With the 5' RACE reads reprocessed, TCRdb shows one record per CDR3 protein and no DNA. In all, the sample yields roughly 100,000 distinct CDR3 sequences. The material sequenced was naive CXCR3+ CD8+ T cells from blood. The source is a human donor in good health. Some clones in this sample may be carry-over from other donors' samples. Both conserved end residues are part of each CDR3.

V	length	J	CDR3
TRBV29-1	14	TRBJ2-7	CSVELRDLSYEQYF
TRBV29-1	14	TRBJ2-7	CSVNFGQGAYEQYF
TRBV11-3	17	TRBJ2-3	CASSLSSGTGVTDTQYF
TRBV9	13	TRBJ2-1	CASSERGYNEQFF
TRBV20-1	15	TRBJ2-7	CSARDPTAPGGEQYF
TRBV29-1	14	TRBJ2-7	CSAHLAGGPYEQYF
TRBV10-3	13	TRBJ2-7	CAISEGYGHEQYF
TRBV12-3/TRBV12-4	18	TRBJ2-4	CASSLGTSGGAVKNIQYF
TRBV28	14	TRBJ2-7	CASSSGQGTYEQYF
TRBV28	14	TRBJ2-7	CASSFSLGDYEQYF
TRBV6-6	14	TRBJ2-1	CASSLRPPGNEQFF
TRBV7-2	15	TRBJ1-1	CASSFTTGVDTEAFF
TRBV5-4	13	TRBJ2-2	CASSYLEAGELFF
TRBV7-9	13	TRBJ2-1	CASSSPLAREQFF
TRBV3-1	16	TRBJ2-7	CASSQEGGLAFYEQYF
TRBV5-6	13	TRBJ2-7	CASGRTGGVEQYF
TRBV7-9	13	TRBJ1-1	CAADGAMGTEAFF
TRBV6-5	16	TRBJ2-2	CASSYYGSPNTGELFF
TRBV19	13	TRBJ1-1	CASSISRSTEAFF
TRBV28	12	TRBJ1-1	CASTLEGTEAFF
TRBV29-1	13	TRBJ1-2	CSVDPGGNYGCTF
TRBV6-5	14	TRBJ2-5	CASSYRGYQETQYF
TRBV5-1	15	TRBJ2-2	CASSPGGAGTGELFF
TRBV5-1	13	TRBJ1-1	CASSREGAAEAFF
TRBV7-9	14	TRBJ1-1	CASSFGPMNTEAFF
TRBV7-3	15	TRBJ2-1	CASSWGSGFDDEQFF
TRBV29-1	15	TRBJ1-2	CSVGGGKTGYYGYTF
TRBV20-1	19	TRBJ2-1	CSVPGQGPLQSSPYNEQFF
TRBV12-3/TRBV12-4	13	TRBJ2-5	CASRGWGQETQYF
TRBV10-2	13	TRBJ2-1	CASSEFTGNEQFF
TRBV28	14	TRBJ2-7	CASSFYVGSGEQYF
TRBV13	13	TRBJ2-7	CASSPRSGYEQYF
TRBV2	15	TRBJ2-1	CASSDLAAPGNEQFF
TRBV7-2	11	TRBJ2-5	CASSFLETQYF
TRBV7-9	14	TRBJ1-2	CASSDEGFSYGYTF
TRBV5-4	14	TRBJ2-7	CASSLAGTGREQYF
TRBV3-1	15	TRBJ2-7	CASSPSGVGFYEQYF